The 5 T cell receptor beta chains reported below all come from one sample, sequenced in a study of blood T cell repertoires in COVID-19. Assay used: immunoSEQ multiplex PCR; TCRdb lists only in-frame clones, some missing. The sample includes around 60,000 clones, around 85% of them seen just once. The sequenced sample consisted of peripheral blood. The source is a man in his 70s with acute or convalescent COVID-19.

This clone has a single count. The DNA of the CDR3 is TGCGCCAGCAGCCAACAACCAAATCAAGAGACCCAGTACTTC. Its protein product is CASSQQPNQETQYF. V gene TRBV5-1 combines with J gene TRBJ2-5, with D hard to call. This CDR3 is 14 amino acids long. Trimming left V 4 bases short and J 2 bases short, with 12 bases between. Germline V gives CDR1 SGHRS, CDR2 YFSETQ.

This chain uses TRBV15 with TRBJ2-3; 10 positions match TRBD1. Germline loops: CDR1 LNHNV, CDR2 YYDKDF (reference sequence). CDR3 length equals 17 residues. Losses at the gene ends were 3 bases for V and 1 base for J; bases not matched to a gene: 7. In DNA form, the CDR3 reads TGTGCCACCAGCAGCATGTCCGACAGGGGGCGCACAGATACGCAGTATTTT. Its protein product is CATSSMSDRGRTDTQYF.

This chain connects TRBV6-5 to TRBJ2-1, with unresolved D. Germline V gene sequence: CDR1 MNHEY, CDR2 SVGAGI. This CDR3 comprises 12 residues. The ends were cut back, 6 bases at V and 2 bases at J, with 5 bases in the middle. The CDR3 nucleotides read TGTGCCAGCAGCGAGACCTACAATGAGCAGTTCTTC. Translation gives CASSETYNEQFF.

This sequence joins TRBV7-9 and TRBJ1-1, with D unresolved. The V end was cut by 5 bases, the J end by 0 bases, with 10 bases between. The CDR3 loop spans 14 amino acids. Germline-derived CDR1 and CDR2 are SEHNR and FQNEAQ (reference sequence). CDR3 loop: CASSLQTMNTEAFF. The CDR3 DNA reads as TGTGCCAGCAGCCTACAGACCATGAACACTGAAGCTTTCTTT.

The rearrangement uses TRBV6-1 and TRBJ1-1; D remains ambiguous. Germline V gene sequence: CDR1 MNHNS, CDR2 SASEGT. This CDR3 comprises 13 residues. V was cut by 1 base and J by 6 bases, with 9 bases left in between. This chain's CDR3 is CASSEVTSAEAFF. DNA for the CDR3: TGTGCCAGCAGTGAAGTGACATCTGCTGAAGCTTTCTTT.